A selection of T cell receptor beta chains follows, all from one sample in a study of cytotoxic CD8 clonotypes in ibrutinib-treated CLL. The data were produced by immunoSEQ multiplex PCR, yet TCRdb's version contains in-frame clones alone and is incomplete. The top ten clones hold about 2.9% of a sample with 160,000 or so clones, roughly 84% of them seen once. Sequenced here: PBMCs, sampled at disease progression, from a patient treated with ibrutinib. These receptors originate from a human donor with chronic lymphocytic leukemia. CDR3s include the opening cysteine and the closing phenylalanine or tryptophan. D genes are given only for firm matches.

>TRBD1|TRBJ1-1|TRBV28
TGTGCCAGCGGACAGGGGCATGAAGCTTTCTTT
CASGQGHEAFF
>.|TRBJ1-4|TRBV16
TGTGCCAGCAGCCAGACTCCGGGACGGACGGAGGAAAAACTGTTTTTT
CASSQTPGRTEEKLFF
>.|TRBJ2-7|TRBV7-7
TGTGCCAGCAGCTTAGGGGTCGCCGGTTACTACGAGCAGTACTTC
CASSLGVAGYYEQYF
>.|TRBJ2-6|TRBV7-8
TGTGCCAGCAGCTACTCGAGGCGGGCAGGGGCCAGCTCTGGGGCCAACGTCCTGACTTTC
CASSYSRRAGASSGANVLTF
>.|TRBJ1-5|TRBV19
TGTGCCAGTAGTGCGGATGTGAGCAATCAGCCCCAGCATTTT
CASSADVSNQPQHF
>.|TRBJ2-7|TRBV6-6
TGTGCCAGCAGTTACTCGGGGCAGGTTCCCTCATACGAGCAGTACTTC
CASSYSGQVPSYEQYF
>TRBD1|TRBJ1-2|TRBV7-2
TGTGCCAGCAGCTTAGGAGGACAGGGCTGGTATGGCTACACCTTC
CASSLGGQGWYGYTF
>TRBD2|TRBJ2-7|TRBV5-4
TGTGCCAGCAGCCCCAGCGGGAGGGCCCCTTTCGAGCAGTACTTC
CASSPSGRAPFEQYF
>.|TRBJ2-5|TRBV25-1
TGTGCCAGCAGGGGAGGAGGAAGAGAGACCCAGTACTTC
CASRGGGRETQYF
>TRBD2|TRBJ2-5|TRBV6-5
TGTGCCAGCAGTCGACTAGCGGGAACGGGAGAGACCCAGTACTTC
CASSRLAGTGETQYF
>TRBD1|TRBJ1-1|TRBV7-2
TGTGCCAGCAGCGAACAGGGGGCGGACGGCACTGAAGCTTTCTTT
CASSEQGADGTEAFF